The next 17 T cell receptor beta chains were all read from a single sample in a study of Tregs in tolerant kidney transplant recipients. Libraries were prepared by immunoSEQ multiplex PCR; TCRdb keeps only in-frame clonotypes and omits some of them. The data contain approximately 99,000 clones, 90% of them singletons. The input for sequencing was CD4+ T cells from blood, taken before the transplant. The receptors stem from a human donor who received a combined kidney and bone marrow transplant.

The chain couples TRBV7-9 to TRBJ1-2; D unclear. Germline-derived CDR1 and CDR2 are SEHNR and FQNEAQ (reference sequence). Trimming left V 1 base short and J 13 bases short, with 13 bases between. There are 12 residues in the CDR3. CDR3 residues: CASSLEGLSCTF. The DNA for the CDR3 is TGTGCCAGCAGCTTAGAAGGACTGTCCTGCACCTTC.

This chain uses TRBV5-4 with TRBJ2-5; 7 nucleotides align to TRBD2. Germline V gene sequence: CDR1 SGHNT, CDR2 YYREEE (reference sequence). Trimming at V came to 3 bases and at J to 2 bases, leaving 10 bases not matched to a gene. The CDR3 spans 16 residues. The CDR3 spells CASSSGGGWRQETQYF. CDR3 DNA sequence: TGTGCCAGCAGCTCAGGCGGGGGATGGAGACAAGAGACCCAGTACTTC.

This chain uses TRBV9 with TRBJ1-5; possible D gene TRBD1, 6 bases. V lost 3 bases and J lost 2, with 9 bases in between. The CDR3 extends over 14 amino acids. CDR1 and CDR2 (germline): SGDLS, YYNGEE. The CDR3 DNA follows: TGTGCCAGCAGCGCACAGGGAGGCAATCAGCCCCAGCATTTT. Amino acids: CASSAQGGNQPQHF.

Here the CDR3 reads CSASDSTEAFF. The CDR3 coding sequence is TGCAGTGCTAGCGACAGCACTGAAGCTTTCTTT. The chain carries TRBV20-1 and TRBJ1-1, with D possibly matching TRBD1 (5 bases). Looked up from germline, CDR1 is DFQATT and CDR2 is SNEGSKA (reference sequence). This CDR3 spans 11 amino acids. The V gene lost 3 bases and the J gene lost 4 bases, with 6 bases spanning the gap.

V gene TRBV19 combines with J gene TRBJ2-3, with D perhaps TRBD1 (6 bases). CDR1 and CDR2 from the germline V gene are LNHDA and SQIVND (reference sequence). The length of the CDR3 is 15 residues. V was cut by 5 bases and J by 1 base, with 13 bases left in between. CDR3 sequence (DNA): TGTGCCAGTAGTGCTACAGGGACCCGCACAGATACGCAGTATTTT. This gives the protein CASSATGTRTDTQYF.

CDR3 coding DNA: TGCGCCAGCAGCTTGGATGGGCTCAGGGGCAACGAGCAGTACTTC. Protein product: CASSLDGLRGNEQYF. The V and J genes are TRBV5-1 and TRBJ2-7, with a weak D call TRBD1 (6 bases). Germline-derived CDR1 and CDR2 are SGHRS and YFSETQ. The ends were cut back, 0 bases at V and 5 bases at J, with 15 bases in the middle. This CDR3 region has 15 residues.

V is TRBV15 and J is TRBJ2-7, with 9 bases lining up with TRBD2. The V gene's germline CDR1 is LNHNV and CDR2 YYDKDF (reference sequence). V shed 10 bases, J shed 3 bases, and the junction held 13 bases outside the gene matches. The CDR3 covers 15 residues. The DNA for the CDR3 is TGTGCCAGCACGGAGGAGCGGGGGGTAAACTACGAGCAGTACTTC. Amino acid sequence: CASTEERGVNYEQYF. Variable domain in full (rest from reference TRBV15 and TRBJ2-7): DAMVIQNPRYQVTQFGKPVTLSCSQTLNHNVMYWYQQKSSQAPKLLFHYYDKDFNNEADTPDNFQSRRPNTSFCFLDIRSPGLGDTAMYLCASTEERGVNYEQYFGPGTRLTVT.

This clone was detected only once. CDR3 region: CASSLGAGGPGEQFF. The CDR3 region has the DNA TGTGCCAGCAGCTTAGGGGCGGGGGGGCCCGGTGAGCAGTTCTTC. The chain joins TRBV11-2 to TRBJ2-1; 9 bases align to TRBD2. In germline, CDR1 is SGHAT, CDR2 FQNNGV. CDR3 length: 15 residues. After removal of 1 base from V and 9 bases from J, the junction contained 7 bases not matched to a gene. The entire variable domain, with the rest obtained from reference TRBV11-2 and TRBJ2-1, is as follows: EAGVAQSPRYKIIEKRQSVAFWCNPISGHATLYWYQQILGQGPKLLIQFQNNGVVDDSQLPKDRFSAERLKGVDSTLKIQPAKLEDSAVYLCASSLGAGGPGEQFFGPGTRLTVL.

The V and J genes are TRBV5-1 and TRBJ1-2; D call uncertain. Germline V CDR1 and CDR2: SGHRS, YFSETQ. Between the trimmed V and J ends, which lost 6 bases and 1 base, there was a span of 16 bases. The CDR3 covers 15 residues. The CDR3 DNA follows: TGCGCCAGCACCCCGGGAGTACAGTTTAACTATGGCTACACCTTC. Its translation: CASTPGVQFNYGYTF.

This chain uses TRBV5-6 with TRBJ2-2; 11 bases are a match to TRBD2. Germline V gene data show CDR1 as SGHDT and CDR2 as YYEEEE. The length of the CDR3 is 14 residues. V shed 4 bases and J 6 bases; nucleotides not matched to a gene: 2. CDR3 nucleotides: TGTGCCAGCAGCATGGGACTAGCGGCCGGGGAGCTGTTTTTT. Its protein is CASSMGLAAGELFF.

The chain recombines TRBV7-2 with TRBJ2-7, with 8 bases that match TRBD1. The CDR3 extends over 17 amino acids. Germline V gene data show CDR1 as SGHTA and CDR2 as FQGNSA. The V gene end was trimmed by 5 bases and the J gene end by 2 bases; junction bases not matched to a gene: 14. Here the CDR3 reads CASSAQGGRGLPYEQYF. The CDR3, as DNA: TGTGCCAGCAGCGCTCAGGGCGGCAGGGGGCTCCCCTACGAGCAGTACTTC.

The chain uses TRBV18 and TRBJ1-2; the D is unclear. Germline V CDR1 and CDR2: KGHSH, LQKENI. CDR3 length: 13 amino acids. V lost 5 bases, J lost 1 base, and 8 bases lay in between. As DNA, the CDR3 is TGTGCCAGCTCAAGACTAAATAACTATGGCTACACCTTC. It yields the protein CASSRLNNYGYTF.

The genes are TRBV5-6 and TRBJ2-7, with 8 bases that match TRBD2. The CDR3 extends over 14 amino acids. The junction had 7 bases not matched to a gene; V was cut back by 5 bases and J by 3 bases. Looked up from germline, CDR1 is SGHDT and CDR2 is YYEEEE. The CDR3 coding sequence is TGTGCCAGCAGTAATAGCGGGGAACTCTACGAGCAGTACTTC. Translated, it gives CASSNSGELYEQYF.

The J gene is TRBJ1-1, the V gene TRBV11-2, with a tentative D call TRBD1 (5 bases). V dropped 4 bases and J dropped 4 bases, with 13 bases sitting between them. Germline-derived CDR1 and CDR2 are SGHAT and FQNNGV. This CDR3 comprises 14 residues. The CDR3 here is CASSSNVGGTEAFF. Here the CDR3 DNA reads TGTGCCAGCAGCTCGAATGTGGGGGGCACTGAAGCTTTCTTT.

About this clone itself: A junction boundary mismatches the germline segment, possibly from a read error. The rearrangement links TRBV20-1 to TRBJ2-5; perhaps TRBD1 as D (5 bases). The CDR3 is 10 residues long. Germline-derived CDR1 and CDR2 are DFQATT and SNEGSKA (reference sequence). The CDR3 region has the DNA TGCAGCGCTAAGGGGGAGACCCAGTACTTC. Translation gives CSAKGETQYF.

The J gene is TRBJ1-2, the V gene TRBV5-1, with 7 bases aligning to TRBD1. The ends lost 3 bases at V and 2 bases at J; junction bases unmatched: 10. The germline gives CDR1 SGHRS, CDR2 YFSETQ. CDR3 length: 16 residues. The CDR3 spells CASSWSSTGKNYGYTF. The CDR3 DNA reads TGCGCCAGCAGCTGGTCCTCGACAGGGAAGAACTATGGCTACACCTTC. Variable domain in full (rest from reference TRBV5-1 and TRBJ1-2): KAGVTQTPRYLIKTRGQQVTLSCSPISGHRSVSWYQQTPGQGLQFLFEYFSETQRNKGNFPGRFSGRQFSNSRSEMNVSTLELGDSALYLCASSWSSTGKNYGYTFGSGTRLTVV.

The V and J genes are TRBV18 and TRBJ2-3, with D unresolved. CDR1 is KGHSH and CDR2 is LQKENI in the germline V gene. The CDR3 consists of 13 residues. V was cut by 3 bases and J by 13 bases, with 17 bases left in between. The CDR3 loop is CASSPTPTLSEYF. CDR3 nucleotides: TGTGCCAGCTCACCCACCCCCACCCTGTCGGAGTATTTT.